The TCR beta chain described here comes from a study of cytomegalovirus exposure and HLA in healthy donors (dated by TCRdb to about 2017). For context, the study as a whole: In an earlier analysis of roughly 590 of the donors, less than 350 Gb of sequence data and 117 million unique TCR beta sequences from roughly 180 million T cells were reported. Approximately 300 gigabases of sequencing data and about 92 million unique TCR sequences made up an early release that covered around 640 HLA-typed donors. Of the 300 to 400 genotyped donors, roughly 85% fell in the genetic ancestry cluster associated with self-reported Caucasian donors. The study was designed to test whether signatures of past pathogen exposure could be identified by cataloging public T cell receptors. The T cell repertoires of under 750 subjects were profiled by immunosequencing and related to cytomegalovirus serostatus. Along with the roughly 670-subject first cohort, a separate validation cohort of roughly 110 different subjects was used. To predict cytomegalovirus infection status, the study combined high-throughput TCR immunosequencing, statistical association of individual TCRs with disease status, and machine learning. To study patterns of TCR occurrence, a later analysis re-analyzed previously published TCR beta repertoires from 550 to 800 donors and added high-resolution HLA genotyping. In the later analysis, no new phenotypic data were used to find candidate immune exposures; instead, reliance was placed on TCR beta sequences and their occurrence across donors. To decide whether each TCR beta V gene segment behaved as functional or pseudogenic, an earlier analysis of approximately 600 of the donors relied on high-throughput TCR beta sequencing. Donor age, sex, ethnicity and CMV serostatus were compiled alongside the repertoire data. In a later genetic analysis, genome-wide SNP genotypes for about three fifths of the roughly 670 donors were used, and that subset was treated as a discovery cohort. Every repertoire in the discovery cohort had been generated on one and the same sequencing platform. HLA typing included class I and class II loci at four-digit resolution. Typing coverage varied by locus: roughly 629-630 donors for A, B, C, DRB1 and DQB1; roughly 520 for DQA1; about 570 for DPA1; about 450 for DPB1. A few DR-DQ haplotypes were treated as single units for association and clustering because of strong linkage in the cohort. Across about 370 genotyped donors of the cohort, an average of approximately 220,000 unique TCR beta nucleotide sequences per donor were sequenced, and approximately 17% of those sequences were non-productive. Broad study findings and their caveats: Correlated functional status among segregating V segments might be attributable to linkage disequilibrium, but an unknown experimental factor could not be ruled out. Some IMGT-functional V segments, including TRBV6-2 and TRBV6-3, could not be distinguished by the 87-base-pair reads and were therefore excluded. Broadly in line with IMGT annotations, most TCR beta V segments showed up in productive rearrangements about 87% or about 30% of the time in an earlier analysis of 450 to 750 of the donors. A cluster of highly shared sequence variants was judged likely to be a technical artifact of the sequencing pipeline. The classifier was reported to diagnose cytomegalovirus status with high specificity and sensitivity in both the original cohort and the validation cohort. Seventeen rarely observed V segments, including chromosome 9 orphons, were excluded from the earlier analysis of 550 to 700 of the donors because counts were too low. For the cohort, immune exposure information was limited to CMV serostatus. In a later analysis, some 18,000 TCR beta sequences were associated with specific HLA alleles at a false discovery rate of 0.05. In a later genetic analysis, fewer N-insertions in productive TCRs were reported among donors in an Asian-associated ancestry cluster than the 666-donor mean. A further reported finding was that TCR beta sequences accurately predicted the HLA-A and HLA-B alleles for most subjects in the first cohort. The authors suggested that the approach could potentially be extended to other disease states and immunological phenotypes. Most TCR sequences were seen in very few donors, while some public TCRs were found in many individuals. A later analysis found that HLA-associated TCR beta chains were more clonally expanded and had lower generation probabilities than equally common non-associated chains. The study listed 150 to 200 TCR beta chains as associated with cytomegalovirus. According to a later analysis, parvovirus B19, influenza, CMV and Epstein-Barr virus appeared linked to several top co-occurrence clusters. When HLA alleles, especially DR and DQ, strongly co-occurred, attributing TCR associations to individual alleles was difficult. According to a later analysis, most CMV-associated TCR beta chains appeared to be HLA-restricted, and the HLA associations seemed to be driven largely by CMV exposure. Because HLA typing was unavailable for some donors at each locus, only the typed subset was used in association tests. The cohort was sequenced for TCR beta chains only, and without alpha or paired-chain data the features that could be detected were limited. V-gene and J-gene trimming of TCR beta chains was associated with a missense DCLRE1C variant in a later genetic analysis, and the association was replicated in an independent cohort. Sequencing depth was assumed to be roughly uniform across donors in the presence/absence analyses, though that assumption may not hold. In a later analysis, the rate of TCR association differed among HLA loci, with DRB1 alleles having the most associated TCRs and HLA-C alleles having the fewest. Three of the identified cytomegalovirus-associated TCR beta chains were confirmed in vitro to be specific for cytomegalovirus antigens.

This clone was seen a handful of times. The antigen it recognizes is unknown. No qualities accompany the bases; no much larger clone lies one base away. The library was generated by the immunoSEQ multiplex PCR assay. For the multiplex PCR, a mixture combining 60 forward primers for TCR Vbeta segments and 13 reverse primers for TCR Jbeta segments was used. The CDR3 region of rearranged TCR beta genes was amplified from genomic DNA with a multiplex PCR assay. Amplified TCR beta libraries were sequenced as 87-base-pair reads on the Illumina HiSeq System. Turning to the authors' computational methods: In a later analysis, some 80 million unique TCR beta chains were counted across the approximately 620 repertoires, and around 10 million of these chains were shared by at least two donors. Raw reads were error-corrected and collapsed into unique sequences with a nearest-neighbor algorithm that merged closely related sequences to remove PCR and sequencing errors. Alignment of CDR3 sequences to IMGT reference sequences was used to assign V, D and J gene segments. For a sequence to be retained, a match of at least six nucleotides to both a V gene segment and a J gene segment was required. Rearrangements were classified as productive when the CDR3 lacked stop codons and remained in frame with V and J, and all other rearrangements were classified as non-productive. Following IMGT convention, CDR3 was defined as the stretch from the second conserved V-encoded cysteine to the conserved J-encoded phenylalanine. In an earlier analysis of 500 to 650 of the donors, sequences lacking an unambiguous match to a single V gene segment were excluded. An earlier analysis of 587 of the donors called V segments functional above 56.7% productive rearrangements and segregating when the between-donor standard deviation exceeded 5%. A statistical classification framework was built for diagnosing cytomegalovirus status from the catalog of TCR beta chain sequences. In a later analysis, TCR nucleotide sequences were compared against IMGT/GENE-DB human TR gene sequences so that V and J genes could be assigned. Using the TCRdist pipeline, a later analysis assigned CDR3 sequences along with most-parsimonious VDJ recombination scenarios. A later analysis defined each TCR beta chain by its CDR3 amino acid sequence plus V-gene family, and excluded reads lacking a unique V-gene family. A later analysis removed several hundred highly shared, low-generation-probability nucleotide sequences to deal with suspected cross-contamination and a sequencing artifact. For each public chain, a later analysis derived a clonal expansion index from normalized ranks of inferred template counts within each repertoire. A later analysis computed generation probabilities with a VDJ recombination model fitted to out-of-frame rearrangements, and checked the results against IGoR. In a later analysis, hypergeometric tests were used to score TCR-TCR, TCR-HLA and TCR-CMV co-occurrence, with a repertoire-size bias correction applied to TCR pairs. A later analysis estimated false discovery rates by permuting HLA or CMV assignments 20 times. A later analysis grouped co-occurring TCRs with DBSCAN, adding TCRdist sequence similarity when clustering within HLA-allele-positive subsets. Repertoires with fewer than 30,000 or more than 120,000 public chains were left out of co-occurrence clustering, as were five repertoires with anomalous nucleotide sharing. Entries here come from immuneACCESS through TCRdb and include only in-frame sequences with V and J called. Some clones fail to appear in such tables; in the studies checked, an unresolved V gene covers under half of the shortfall, and the cause of the remainder is unknown. That table furnishes V, J and clone size, whereas the DNA furnished D and trimming. Within this sample are around 60,000 clones, with roughly 77% of them counted one time only. 20% to 25% of the sample rests with the top ten.

The cohort was made up of roughly 670 healthy bone marrow donors. Cohort members were all nominally healthy when sampled, although unrecorded immune exposures were likely present. The donor tested CMV seropositive and was one of the 289 seropositive cohort members. Every donor gave a peripheral blood sample, and the peripheral blood mononuclear cells from that sample were used for TCR beta sequencing. Genomic DNA extraction from the blood cell samples was performed with the Qiagen DNeasy Blood Extraction Kit. V and J are trimmed by 4 bases and 8 bases, and the gene matches miss 4 bases of the junction. Its CDR3 holds 13 amino acids, cysteine through phenylalanine. Just the 39-base CDR3 DNA is kept, in frame starting at base 1. As encoded in the germline V gene, CDR1 is ENHRY while CDR2 is SYGVKD.

The sequencing input was PBMCs. Recombination connected TRBV10-3 to TRBJ2-2, and 7 bases in between align with TRBD2. This TCR was sampled from a woman aged 40-49 years in good health and CMV-seropositive. The CDR3 sequence is CAISAPGGGELFF. The nucleotide sequence reads as follows: TGTGCCATCAGTGCTCCGGGGGGTGGGGAGCTGTTTTTT.